This T cell receptor (beta chain) was found in a study of T cell repertoires in cytomegalovirus infection. Study in general: TCR beta signatures that were public indicated CMV infection and matching HLA type. The study's findings and limits: CMV-specific TCR beta clonotypes restricted by HLA-C dominated the ex vivo response.

Each CDR3 protein is one row after TCRdb ran MiXCR on the reads. The repertoire consists of about 440,000 distinct CDR3 sequences, with approximately 32% occurring once and the leading ten covering roughly 13%. Note on this clonotype: The antigen is undetermined.

The V and J ends lost 5 bases and 4 bases, in that order; junction bases with no gene match: 4. There are 13 residues in the CDR3. Germline loops: CDR1 SQVTM, CDR2 ANQGSEA. The sequence derives from a human donor in good health (CMV status not recorded). Some clones in this sample may be carry-over from other donors' samples. The V call is TRBV29-1, the J call TRBJ1-4, with 7 positions matching TRBD1. Material for sequencing was PBMCs. The CDR3 coding sequence is TGCAGCGTTATGTGGGACAGTAATGAAAAACTGTTTTTT. Encoded protein: CSVMWDSNEKLFF.